This TCR beta chain was obtained from a study of T cell responses to AZD1222 COVID-19 vaccine. Measured with immunoSEQ multiplex PCR; TCRdb has only the in-frame clones, and not every one. The sample holds approximately 190,000 clones, roughly 90% seen once. Study-wide findings and caveats: There were mostly white British donors and more females than males, and clonal diversity was possibly underestimated. Spike-specific TCR breadth and depth were elevated following two AZD1222 doses. Targeting of unmutated variant regions was reportedly seen in nearly half of spike-specific TCRs. Repertoire sampling happened only post peak T cell response.

With respect to this clone: Its antigen is still unknown.

From germline, CDR1 is WSHSY and CDR2 SAAADI. The CDR3 is 13 residues long. V was trimmed by 2 bases and J by 6 bases, leaving 9 bases between them. The source of this sequence is an adult in good health. The starting material was peripheral blood, obtained on day 0 of AZD1222 vaccination. This chain connects TRBV10-2 to TRBJ2-3, with D perhaps given as TRBD1 or TRBD2 (5 bases each). This CDR3 reads CASSEMGPDTQYF. The CDR3 nucleotides are TGCGCCAGCAGTGAGATGGGACCGGATACGCAGTATTTT.